Below are 8 T cell receptor beta chains sequenced from a single sample in a study of shared clonotypes between healthy human individuals. Only in-frame clones appear in the TCRdb table, and some are missing; sequencing was by immunoSEQ multiplex PCR. Among 730,000 or so clones listed, 60% to 80% were seen once. The sequenced sample was memory CD4+ T cells sorted from blood. The subset denotes: CD45RA-negative fraction. These receptors were obtained from a woman in her 30s in good health.

J is TRBJ1-5 and V is TRBV28; 7 bases map to TRBD1. The CDR3 is made up of 14 amino acids. CDR1 MDHEN and CDR2 SYDVKM come from the germline V gene. J was trimmed by 7 bases and V by 6 bases; bases with no gene match: 9. The CDR3 DNA is TGTGCCAGCAGACAGACAGGGCCCGGACAGCCCCAGCATTTT. Encoded protein: CASRQTGPGQPQHF.

This clone was observed a handful of times. The V and J genes are TRBV5-8 and TRBJ1-2; D is ambiguous. The V end was cut by 0 bases, the J end by 8 bases, with 14 bases between. The CDR3 covers 14 residues. Germline V gene sequence: CDR1 SGHTS, CDR2 YDEGEE. CDR3 sequence reads: CASSLVSTPNGYTF. The CDR3 DNA follows: TGTGCCAGCAGCTTGGTGTCGACCCCGAACGGCTACACCTTC.

The V gene is TRBV19, the J gene TRBJ2-7; a possible D gene is TRBD2 (5 bases). The CDR3 length is 15 residues. The V end lost 1 base, the J end lost 0 bases, and 10 bases lay between the germline ends. Germline CDR1 reads LNHDA; CDR2 reads SQIVND (reference sequence). The CDR3 is CASSIVRTGSYEQYF. DNA for the CDR3: TGTGCCAGTAGTATAGTTCGGACTGGCTCCTACGAGCAGTACTTC.

The genes are TRBV5-1 and TRBJ2-5; no reliable D call. Germline-derived CDR1 and CDR2 are SGHRS and YFSETQ. The CDR3 is made up of 15 amino acids. Trimming stripped 0 bases from V and 5 bases from J, with 14 bases between. The DNA of the CDR3 is TGCGCCAGCAGCTTGGGAATTGGTGGATCGGAGACCCAGTACTTC. It codes for CASSLGIGGSETQYF.

The rearrangement links TRBV9 to TRBJ2-1; D may be TRBD2 (5 bases). V dropped 0 bases and J dropped 6 bases, with 13 bases sitting between them. The CDR3 length is 15 residues. The germline CDR1 and CDR2 sequences are SGDLS and YYNGEE. For the CDR3, the DNA is TGTGCCAGCAGCGTAGGGGGTCATGAGGGCAATGAGCAGTTCTTC. Translated, it gives CASSVGGHEGNEQFF.

The chain is built from TRBV7-9 and TRBJ1-1, with 7 bases that match TRBD1. With 5 bases clipped from V and 7 bases from J, the junction kept 16 bases outside the gene matches. CDR3 size: 16 residues. CDR1 SEHNR and CDR2 FQNEAQ come from the germline V gene (reference sequence). This CDR3 is CASSEGDSLRRGEAFF. CDR3 DNA: TGTGCCAGCAGCGAGGGGGACAGTCTGAGACGGGGTGAAGCTTTCTTT.

This clone was counted a few times. Distinct nucleotide sequences in the sample also encode this CDR3. The chain joins TRBV2 to TRBJ1-3; D remains unclear. Germline loops: CDR1 SNHLY, CDR2 FYNNEI. The germline V and J ends were trimmed by 8 bases and 0 bases, with 2 bases remaining between them. This CDR3 region has 11 residues. CDR3 sequence: CASGSGNTIYF. The CDR3 coding sequence is TGTGCCAGCGGCTCTGGAAACACCATATATTTT.

This clone appeared a few times. The same CDR3 is also encoded by other DNA sequences in this sample. The chain has TRBV14 and TRBJ2-6; D is unresolved. Germline V gene sequence: CDR1 SGHDN, CDR2 FVKESK. V lost 1 base and J 0 bases, leaving 7 bases between the germline ends. CDR3 length: 16 residues. CDR3 residues: CASSQGGYSGANVLTF. The CDR3 nucleotides are TGTGCCAGCAGCCAAGGGGGTTACTCTGGGGCCAACGTCCTGACTTTC. The variable domain in full, with the rest retrieved from reference TRBV14 and TRBJ2-6, is EAGVTQFPSHSVIEKGQTVTLRCDPISGHDNLYWYRRVMGKEIKFLLHFVKESKQDESGMPNNRFLAERTGGTYSTLKVQPAELEDSGVYFCASSQGGYSGANVLTFGAGSRLTVL.